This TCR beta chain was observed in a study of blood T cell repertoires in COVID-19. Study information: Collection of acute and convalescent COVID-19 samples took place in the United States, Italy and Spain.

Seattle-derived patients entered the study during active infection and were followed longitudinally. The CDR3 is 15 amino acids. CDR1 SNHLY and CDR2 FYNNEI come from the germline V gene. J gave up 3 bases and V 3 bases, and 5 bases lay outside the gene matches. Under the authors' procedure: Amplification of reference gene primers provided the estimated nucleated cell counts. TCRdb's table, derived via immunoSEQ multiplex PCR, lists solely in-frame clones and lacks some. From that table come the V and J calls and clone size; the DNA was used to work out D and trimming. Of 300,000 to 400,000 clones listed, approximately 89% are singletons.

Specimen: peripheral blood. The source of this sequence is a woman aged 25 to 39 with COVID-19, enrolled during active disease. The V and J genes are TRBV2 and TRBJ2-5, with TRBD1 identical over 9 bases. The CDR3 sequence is CASSDDRTGEETQYF. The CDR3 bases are TGTGCCAGCAGTGACGATCGGACAGGGGAAGAGACCCAGTACTTC.